Below, 30 T cell receptor beta chains from the same sample are listed, as sequenced in a study of T cells after yellow fever vaccination (dated 2019 in TCRdb). The protocol used for the library was 5' RACE. The sample was run on an Illumina NovaSeq 6000. The public reads were reprocessed in TCRdb via fastp at Q25 and MiXCR, keeping in-frame beta chains. Entries are consolidated by CDR3 protein sequence, retaining the most common genes and DNA. The sample data list roughly 310,000 distinct CDR3 sequences, and approximately 3.9% of these were observed just once. The top ten constitute around 22% of the sample. Interpreted using the paper, the treatment or condition label stands for: live attenuated yellow fever vaccine strain. This specimen consisted of PBMCs, obtained on the day of the yellow fever booster vaccination. The receptor set was obtained from a man between 18 and 29 years old who received the YFV17D yellow fever vaccine.

This clonotype was counted at least ten times. The chain links TRBV20-1 to TRBJ2-1; the D gene is possibly TRBD1 (5 bases). Germline CDR1 reads DFQATT; CDR2 reads SNEGSKA (reference sequence). The CDR3 sequence is 11 residues long. The germline V and J ends were trimmed by 5 bases and 5 bases, with 7 bases remaining between them. CDR3 DNA sequence: TGCAGTGCTTCCAGGGACAATGAGCAGTTCTTC. Its protein product is CSASRDNEQFF.

V gene TRBV12-3 or TRBV12-4 combines with J gene TRBJ1-5, with TRBD1 as a possible D gene (5 bases). Trimming left V 7 bases short and J 3 bases short, with 10 bases between. CDR3 length: 13 residues. The CDR3: CASTRAVNQPQHF. The CDR3 region has the DNA TGTGCCAGCACCAGGGCGGTCAATCAGCCCCAGCATTTT.

There are many counts of this clonotype. The chain couples TRBV10-3 to TRBJ2-1; possible D gene TRBD2, 6 bases. The V and J ends lost 6 bases and 0 bases respectively, with 12 bases between them. Germline V lookup: CDR1 ENHRY, CDR2 SYGVKD. The CDR3 contains 15 residues. Written as DNA, the CDR3 is TGTGCCATCAGAGGAGGGGAGTACTCCTACAATGAGCAGTTCTTC. Translated: CAIRGGEYSYNEQFF.

The sample holds a few counts of this clonotype. This sequence joins TRBV20-1 and TRBJ2-1; 8 positions match TRBD1. J was trimmed by 6 bases and V by 4 bases; bases with no gene match: 14. CDR1 and CDR2 (germline): DFQATT, SNEGSKA (reference sequence). The CDR3 consists of 16 residues. CDR3 residues: CSATGQGRNEANEQFF. CDR3 sequence (DNA): TGCAGTGCTACCGGACAGGGCCGAAACGAGGCCAATGAGCAGTTCTTC.

Ten or more counts support this clonotype. This chain joins TRBV5-1 and TRBJ2-3, with D hard to call. The CDR3 has 10 amino acids. V lost 7 bases, J lost 5 bases, and 5 bases lay in between. In germline, CDR1 is SGHRS, CDR2 YFSETQ. Here the CDR3 reads CASAGDTQYF. The DNA for the CDR3 is TGCGCCAGCGCAGGAGATACGCAGTATTTT.

The CDR3 DNA reads TGCGCCAGCAGCCAAGATCAAAGGGCAGTCCAAGAGACCCAGTACTTC. This codes for CASSQDQRAVQETQYF. The chain combines TRBV4-3 with TRBJ2-5; no firm D call. Trimming took 0 bases from V and 1 from J, leaving 12 bases between them. Per the germline V gene, CDR1 is LGHNA and CDR2 is YSLEER. The CDR3 consists of 16 residues.

There are many counts of this clonotype. This chain links TRBV29-1 with TRBJ1-2; D remains unclear. The V and J ends lost 4 bases and 8 bases respectively, with 5 bases between them. The germline V gene encodes CDR1 SQVTM and CDR2 ANQGSEA. The CDR3 is 9 amino acids. The chain's CDR3 is CSVGWGYTF. The CDR3 nucleotides read TGCAGCGTTGGATGGGGCTACACCTTC.

The V call is TRBV5-4, the J call TRBJ1-6, with a tentative D call TRBD1 (6 bases). V was shortened by 4 bases and J by 8 bases, with 13 bases between the two germline ends. The CDR3 contains 14 residues. CDR1 and CDR2 from the germline V gene are SGHNT and YYREEE (reference sequence). This CDR3 is CASSLDSMDSPLHF. DNA of the CDR3: TGTGCCAGCAGCCTGGACAGTATGGATTCACCCCTCCACTTT.

This clonotype showed up just a few times. The CDR3 sequence is CAPAGRGVEQFF. The CDR3 nucleotides read TGTGCCCCCGCGGGGAGGGGGGTTGAGCAGTTCTTC. This chain links TRBV12-3 or TRBV12-4 with TRBJ2-1, with D possibly TRBD2 on 7 matching bases. Trimming took off 11 bases at V and 9 bases at J, with 17 bases between the two ends. This CDR3 contains 12 residues.

The sample holds many counts of this clonotype. The chain has TRBV29-1 and TRBJ2-3; tentatively, D is TRBD1 (6 bases). Between the trimmed V and J ends, which lost 6 bases and 5 bases, there was a span of 12 bases. The germline V gene encodes CDR1 SQVTM and CDR2 ANQGSEA. The CDR3 sequence is 12 residues long. The CDR3 bases are TGCAGCGTGAACAGGGAAATAGATACGCAGTATTTT. Amino acid sequence: CSVNREIDTQYF.

This clonotype showed up many times. The chain has TRBV5-1 and TRBJ2-3; D may match TRBD1 or TRBD2 (7 bases each). Deletions cut 4 bases from V and 4 bases from J, with 16 bases between. CDR1 is SGHRS, CDR2 YFSETQ, per germline. The CDR3 runs 15 residues. The CDR3 region is CASSETGRVADTQYF. The CDR3 nucleotides read TGCGCCAGCAGCGAGACAGGGAGGGTAGCAGATACGCAGTATTTT.

This clonotype was detected only a few times. The chain couples TRBV4-2 to TRBJ1-1, with 10 nucleotides matching TRBD1. V was pared by 1 base and J by 0 bases, with 8 bases of the junction left unmatched. This CDR3 has 18 residues. Germline CDR1 is LGHNA and CDR2 is YNFKEQ. This CDR3 reads CASSQGQGALTMNTEAFF. For the CDR3, the DNA is TGTGCCAGCAGCCAAGGACAGGGGGCACTTACTATGAACACTGAAGCTTTCTTT.

This clonotype was counted ten times or more. V usage is TRBV28 and J usage is TRBJ1-2, with D unclear. Trimming left V 6 bases short and J 7 bases short, with 12 bases between. The CDR3 totals 12 residues. Germline V gives CDR1 MDHEN, CDR2 SYDVKM. CDR3 residues: CASRTPTGGYTF. Written as DNA, the CDR3 is TGTGCCAGCAGGACACCCACGGGTGGCTACACCTTC.

This clonotype was counted a few times. J is TRBJ1-1 and V is TRBV7-2; D possibly corresponds to TRBD1 (6 bases). Trimming stripped 3 bases from V and 3 bases from J, with 8 bases between. The CDR3 has 13 residues. The germline V gene encodes CDR1 SGHTA and CDR2 FQGNSA. DNA for the CDR3: TGTGCCAGCAGCTTTGACAGGCACACTGAAGCTTTCTTT. Residues: CASSFDRHTEAFF.

This clonotype was counted many times. The rearrangement uses TRBV4-1 and TRBJ2-2; TRBD2 aligns across 7 bases. The V segment lost 4 bases and the J segment 2 bases; nucleotides outside the gene matches: 10. Germline lookup yields CDR1 MGHRA and CDR2 YSYEKL. This CDR3 is 17 amino acids long. The CDR3 loop is CASSLYFRDYNTGELFF. The CDR3 DNA reads as TGCGCCAGCAGCCTTTATTTCCGGGACTACAACACCGGGGAGCTGTTTTTT.

The table lists this clonotype with a few counts. The chain couples TRBV29-1 to TRBJ2-1; a possible D gene is TRBD2 (6 bases). Trimming left V 6 bases short and J 3 bases short, with 15 bases between. This CDR3 spans 14 amino acids. Germline CDR1 is SQVTM and CDR2 is ANQGSEA. The CDR3 sequence is CSVGPGDSYNEQFF. The CDR3 nucleotides are TGCAGCGTGGGGCCGGGAGATAGCTACAATGAGCAGTTCTTC.

The chain recombines TRBV7-3 with TRBJ2-2; possibly TRBD2 for D (5 bases). Germline V CDR1 and CDR2: SGHTA, FQGTGA. CDR3 size: 14 residues. Between the trimmed V and J ends, which lost 2 bases and 4 bases, there was a span of 8 bases. CDR3 DNA: TGTGCCAGCAGCTTATACAGCGGCACCGGGGAGCTGTTTTTT. Its protein is CASSLYSGTGELFF.

This chain links TRBV12-3 or TRBV12-4 with TRBJ2-7; D is unclear. V shed 1 base and J shed 5 bases, with 12 bases lying between them. This CDR3 is 14 amino acids long. The CDR3 loop reads CASSLGWVVDEQYF. The CDR3 DNA follows: TGTGCCAGCAGTTTAGGCTGGGTCGTCGACGAGCAGTACTTC.

For the CDR3, the DNA is TGCAGTGCTTCCCTAGCTAGGGATTACACAGATACGCAGTATTTT. This gives the protein CSASLARDYTDTQYF. The chain carries TRBV20-1 and TRBJ2-3; perhaps TRBD2 as D (5 bases). The CDR3 spans 15 residues. V was cut by 5 bases and J by 2 bases, with 17 bases left in between. Germline CDR1 is DFQATT and CDR2 is SNEGSKA (reference sequence).

This clonotype has ten or more counts. This chain links TRBV7-3 with TRBJ2-2; possible D gene TRBD1, 6 bases. Germline V gene data show CDR1 as SGHTA and CDR2 as FQGTGA. The ends were cut back, 1 base at V and 4 bases at J, with 10 bases in the middle. CDR3 length: 15 residues. The CDR3 loop is CASSLNRVPTGELFF. CDR3 coding DNA: TGTGCCAGCAGCTTAAACAGGGTTCCCACCGGGGAGCTGTTTTTT.

This clonotype was observed at least ten times. The J gene is TRBJ1-1, the V gene TRBV18, with 8 nucleotides matching TRBD1. With 8 bases clipped from V and 3 bases from J, the junction kept 8 bases outside the gene matches. Germline V lookup: CDR1 KGHSH, CDR2 LQKENI. CDR3 length equals 14 residues. The CDR3: CASDATGDDTEAFF. In DNA, the CDR3 is TGTGCCAGCGACGCGACAGGGGATGACACTGAAGCTTTCTTT.

V and J are TRBV7-2 and TRBJ2-3; D uncertain. The germline V and J ends were trimmed by 3 bases and 3 bases, with 10 bases remaining between them. CDR1 and CDR2 (germline): SGHTA, FQGNSA. This CDR3 region has 14 residues. CDR3 in DNA: TGTGCCAGCAGCTTCACGGTAGGGACAGATACGCAGTATTTT. Its protein product is CASSFTVGTDTQYF.

J is TRBJ2-1 and V is TRBV25-1; D not resolved. The CDR3 is 13 amino acids. Germline V gives CDR1 MGHDK, CDR2 SYGVNS. Trimming took off 7 bases at V and 0 bases at J, with 7 bases between the two ends. DNA of the CDR3: TGTGCCAGCACGGCCCGCTCCTACAATGAGCAGTTCTTC. Translation gives CASTARSYNEQFF.

This clonotype appeared many times. This chain links TRBV18 with TRBJ1-3; 8 bases map to TRBD1. The V and J ends lost 2 bases and 3 bases, in that order; junction bases with no gene match: 3. The CDR3 length is 15 residues. The V gene's germline CDR1 is KGHSH and CDR2 LQKENI. CDR3 DNA: TGTGCCAGCTCACCATTAGGGACAGGTGGAAACACCATATATTTT. It is translated as CASSPLGTGGNTIYF.

The chain links TRBV20-1 to TRBJ2-3, with 14 bases aligning to TRBD2. This CDR3 region has 17 residues. J lost 0 bases, V lost 5 bases, and 7 bases had no gene match. Germline V gene sequence: CDR1 DFQATT, CDR2 SNEGSKA (reference sequence). The chain's CDR3 is CSAPGLAGARSTDTQYF. The CDR3 DNA is TGCAGTGCTCCGGGACTAGCGGGGGCCAGGAGCACAGATACGCAGTATTTT.

This clonotype showed up many times. V and J are TRBV6-2 or TRBV6-3 and TRBJ2-3; TRBD1 aligns across 9 bases. Looked up from germline, CDR1 is MNHEY and CDR2 is SVGEGT. This CDR3 contains 14 residues. The junction had 3 bases not matched to a gene; V was cut back by 6 bases and J by 2 bases. The CDR3 loop is CASSRDRATDTQYF. In DNA, the CDR3 is TGTGCCAGCAGCCGGGACAGGGCCACAGATACGCAGTATTTT.

This clonotype was seen a handful of times. V gene TRBV11-2 combines with J gene TRBJ2-1, with 10 bases matching TRBD2. Germline V CDR1 and CDR2: SGHAT, FQNNGV. The length of the CDR3 is 21 residues. V trimming: 6 bases; J trimming: 6 bases; junction bases outside the gene matches: 26. CDR3 loop: CASSDPPGTDFWSGGGNEQFF. The DNA of the CDR3 is TGTGCCAGCAGTGATCCCCCGGGGACGGATTTCTGGAGCGGGGGGGGCAATGAGCAGTTCTTC.

Many counts were recorded for this clonotype. The V call is TRBV20-1, the J call TRBJ2-7; D is unclear. Trimming took 2 bases from V and 7 from J, leaving 12 bases between them. The CDR3 extends over 12 amino acids. Germline V lookup: CDR1 DFQATT, CDR2 SNEGSKA (reference sequence). CDR3 in amino acids: CSARRTDTEQYF. The CDR3 DNA sequence: TGCAGTGCTAGAAGGACGGATACGGAGCAGTACTTC.

This clonotype was seen a few times. The genes are TRBV15 and TRBJ2-1; D not resolved. The CDR3 sequence is 12 residues long. Per germline, CDR1 LNHNV and CDR2 YYDKDF (reference sequence). The V and J ends lost 1 base and 15 bases respectively, with 13 bases between them. The CDR3 region has the DNA TGTGCCACCAGCAGAGTTCCATTTGTCCGGTTCTTC. Amino acid sequence: CATSRVPFVRFF.

Ten or more counts support this clonotype. V gene TRBV6-4 combines with J gene TRBJ2-3, with D possibly being TRBD2 (6 bases). Germline loops: CDR1 MRHNA, CDR2 SNTAGT. Trimming removed 2 bases from V and 0 bases from J, with 12 bases in between. The CDR3 sequence is 16 residues long. The CDR3 DNA follows: TGTGCCAGCAGTGACGGGATGGGAGGTAGCACAGATACGCAGTATTTT. This gives the protein CASSDGMGGSTDTQYF.